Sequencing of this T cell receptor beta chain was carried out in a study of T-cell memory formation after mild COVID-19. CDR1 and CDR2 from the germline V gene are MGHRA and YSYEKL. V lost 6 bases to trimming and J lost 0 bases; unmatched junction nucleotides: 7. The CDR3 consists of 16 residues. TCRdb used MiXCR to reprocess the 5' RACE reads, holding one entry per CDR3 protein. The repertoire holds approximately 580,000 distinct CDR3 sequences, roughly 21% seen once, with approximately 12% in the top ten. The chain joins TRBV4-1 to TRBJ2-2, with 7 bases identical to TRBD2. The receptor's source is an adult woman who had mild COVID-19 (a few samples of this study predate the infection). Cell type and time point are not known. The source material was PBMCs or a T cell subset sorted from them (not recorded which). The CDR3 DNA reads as TGCGCCAGCAGGAAGGTGGGGGGGGCGAACACCGGGGAGCTGTTTTTT. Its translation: CASRKVGGANTGELFF.